Listed below are T cell receptor beta chains from one sample, sequenced in a study of blood T cell repertoires in COVID-19. Assay: immunoSEQ multiplex PCR; the TCRdb copy retains only in-frame clones and omits some. This table holds roughly 230,000 clones, about 85% found once. Input material: peripheral blood. These receptors were collected from a man in his forties with acute or convalescent COVID-19. Each CDR3 is given with its conserved first and last residue. A D gene is named only where the DNA matches it firmly. The size field is filled for only some rows; it gives once, few, many or a size class.

D: TRBD2; size: NA; J: TRBJ2-5; V: TRBV11-2; CDR3: CASSLSSSGGQETQYF; DNA: TGTGCCAGCAGCCTCTCTTCTAGCGGGGGCCAAGAGACCCAGTACTTC
D: TRBD1; size: once; J: TRBJ1-2; V: TRBV6-5; CDR3: CASSSQGAGNYGYTF; DNA: TGTGCCAGCAGTTCCCAGGGGGCTGGTAACTATGGCTACACCTTC
D: NA; size: NA; J: TRBJ2-3; V: TRBV28; CDR3: CASSLLTTDTQYF; DNA: TGTGCCAGCAGTTTGCTAACCACAGATACGCAGTATTTT
D: TRBD1; size: few; J: TRBJ1-4; V: TRBV5-1; CDR3: CASSLGQNEKLFF; DNA: TGCGCCAGCAGCCTGGGACAGAATGAAAAACTGTTTTTT
D: TRBD2; size: NA; J: TRBJ2-7; V: TRBV18; CDR3: CASSPVMASSGPAFWYEQYF; DNA: TGTGCCAGCTCCCCCGTAATGGCGAGTAGCGGGCCTGCTTTTTGGTACGAGCAGTACTTC
D: NA; size: few; J: TRBJ1-1; V: TRBV12-5; CDR3: CASGLYTEAFF; DNA: TGTGCTAGTGGCCTCTACACTGAAGCTTTCTTT
D: TRBD1; size: NA; J: TRBJ1-1; V: TRBV6-5; CDR3: CASIVTGVGTEAFF; DNA: TGTGCCAGCATTGTGACAGGGGTAGGCACTGAAGCTTTCTTT
D: NA; size: NA; J: TRBJ1-1; V: TRBV18; CDR3: CASSPATDEAFF; DNA: TGTGCCAGCTCACCAGCCACAGATGAAGCTTTCTTT
D: NA; size: NA; J: TRBJ1-5; V: TRBV4-2; CDR3: CASSQDRHQPQHF; DNA: TGTGCCAGCAGCCAAGATCGTCATCAGCCCCAGCATTTT
D: TRBD2; size: NA; J: TRBJ2-6; V: TRBV18; CDR3: CASSSTLPGLAGGPSGANVLTF; DNA: TGTGCCAGCTCATCGACTCTTCCGGGACTAGCGGGGGGGCCCTCTGGGGCCAACGTCCTGACTTTC
D: NA; size: NA; J: TRBJ1-2; V: TRBV19; CDR3: CASSIAPPGADGYTF; DNA: TGTGCCAGTAGTATAGCCCCCCCAGGGGCGGATGGCTACACCTTC
D: NA; size: NA; J: TRBJ1-6; V: TRBV15; CDR3: CATSNPGVSYALHF; DNA: TGTGCCACCAGCAATCCAGGCGTATCTTACGCCCTCCACTTT
D: NA; size: few; J: TRBJ1-1; V: TRBV11-1; CDR3: CASSLGGDSSKTEAFF; DNA: TGTGCCAGCAGCTTAGGTGGCGACAGTTCGAAGACTGAAGCTTTCTTT
D: NA; size: NA; J: TRBJ1-6; V: TRBV19; CDR3: CASSIASYNSPLHF; DNA: TGTGCCAGTAGTATAGCGTCCTATAATTCACCCCTCCACTTT
D: TRBD1; size: NA; J: TRBJ1-1; V: TRBV19; CDR3: CASSIGTGGHDTEAFF; DNA: TGTGCCAGTAGTATTGGGACAGGGGGCCACGACACTGAAGCTTTCTTT